This T cell receptor beta chain stems from a study of shared clonotypes between healthy human individuals. Across the whole study: The composition of the donors was a couple of women and a few men aged 18 to 49. Whole-study results and caveats: Sequencing depth was a factor that was expected to affect clonotype sharing among donors.

Adults of Caucasian background living in Nashville, Tennessee made up all donors. Here immunoSEQ multiplex PCR was the method, and the copy in TCRdb shows in-frame clones only, minus some. In the table there are roughly 500,000 clones, around 85% of which are singletons. The CDR3 covers 15 residues. V was pared by 5 bases and J by 3 bases, with 3 bases of the junction left unmatched. The germline gives CDR1 SGHVS, CDR2 FNYEAQ. In this sample, this clone turned up a few times. The antigen is unknown. This chain links TRBV7-6 with TRBJ2-2; 10 bases match TRBD2. The receptor comes from a woman aged 40 to 50 in good health. Some clones in this sample may be carry-over from other donors' samples. Sequencing was performed on PBMCs. CDR3 coding DNA: TGTGCCAGCAGCAGCAGCGGGAGGGACACCGGGGAGCTGTTTTTT. It codes for CASSSSGRDTGELFF.